This T cell receptor (beta chain) was identified in a study of early T cells in non-severe SARS-CoV-2 infection. Study-wide background: Sequenced bulk RNA came from whole blood that was unsorted, and chains were unpaired. Study-wide results and limits: VDJdb-based annotation leaned toward anti-spike CD8 responses and missed private and CD4 specificities.

Worth noting for this clonotype: As yet, its antigen is unknown.

Germline CDR1 and CDR2: LGHDT and YNNKEL (reference sequence). V was clipped by 4 bases and J by 3 bases; unmatched bases: 10. The CDR3 has 16 amino acids. Researchers tagged individual cDNA molecules with unique molecular identifiers. TCRdb recomputed calls from the 5' RACE reads with MiXCR, one row per CDR3 protein. The table has about 44,000 distinct CDR3 sequences, 20% to 25% seen once. This sequence originates from an adult who was a healthcare worker with PCR-confirmed SARS-CoV-2 infection or an uninfected control (not recorded which). The J gene is TRBJ2-7, the V gene TRBV3-1; TRBD1 matches at 9 bases. The sample here was whole blood, taken at baseline. CDR3 DNA: TGTGCCAGCAGCCCCAGGACAGGGGACGAGAACTACGAGCAGTACTTC. Its protein is CASSPRTGDENYEQYF.